The rows below give T cell receptor beta chains drawn from one sample of a study of cytomegalovirus exposure and HLA in healthy donors. The protocol was immunoSEQ multiplex PCR, while the TCRdb copy is restricted to in-frame clones and leaves out a portion. The sample has 100,000 to 150,000 clones. What was sequenced was PBMCs. The receptors stem from a middle-aged man in good health and CMV-seronegative. Both conserved end residues are part of each CDR3. A D gene is named only where the DNA matches it firmly.

j_call | d_call | v_call | cdr3_length | cdr3_aa | cdr3_nt
TRBJ2-7 | TRBD2 | TRBV18 | 15 | CASSLGLAGVNEQYF | TGTGCCAGCTCACTTGGACTAGCGGGAGTCAACGAGCAGTACTTC
TRBJ2-7 | - | TRBV11-3 | 15 | CASSSGGSLSYEQYF | TGTGCCAGCAGCTCCGGAGGATCGTTATCCTACGAGCAGTACTTC
TRBJ1-2 | - | TRBV10-2 | 13 | CASRYRAGYGYTF | TGCGCCAGCAGGTATCGCGCGGGCTATGGCTACACCTTC
TRBJ1-5 | - | TRBV6-6 | 13 | CASYDRFNQPQHF | TGTGCCAGTTACGACAGGTTCAATCAGCCCCAGCATTTT
TRBJ1-3 | - | TRBV7-8 | 16 | CASSLALGGLGNTIYF | TGTGCCAGCAGCTTAGCGCTAGGAGGTCTTGGAAACACCATATATTTT
TRBJ1-5 | - | TRBV2 | 11 | CASSIGQSQHF | TGTGCCAGCAGTATAGGACAGTCCCAGCATTTT
TRBJ2-7 | TRBD1 | TRBV7-9 | 13 | CASARDRADEQYF | TGTGCCAGCGCTAGGGACAGGGCCGACGAGCAGTACTTC
TRBJ2-3 | TRBD2 | TRBV29-1 | 16 | CSVRGLAGVSTDTQYF | TGCAGCGTCCGTGGACTAGCGGGTGTAAGCACAGATACGCAGTATTTT
TRBJ2-3 | - | TRBV29-1 | 14 | CSVVGQLETDTQYF | TGCAGCGTTGTTGGACAGTTGGAGACAGATACGCAGTATTTT
TRBJ1-2 | TRBD1 | TRBV7-9 | 16 | CASSWGVGTEFYGYTF | TGTGCCAGCAGCTGGGGGGTGGGGACAGAATTCTATGGCTACACCTTC
TRBJ2-7 | - | TRBV5-1 | 14 | CASSPGGLTYEQYF | TGCGCCAGCAGCCCAGGAGGGCTCACCTACGAGCAGTACTTC
TRBJ2-3 | - | TRBV20-1 | 11 | CSARSSDTQYF | TGCAGTGCTAGGTCCTCAGATACGCAGTATTTT
TRBJ2-5 | - | TRBV10-2 | 13 | CASTRDSLETQYF | TGCGCCAGCACACGCGATAGCCTCGAGACCCAGTACTTC
TRBJ2-2 | - | TRBV19 | 15 | CASSSRLADTGELFF | TGTGCCAGTTCATCGAGGCTAGCAGACACCGGGGAGCTGTTTTTT
TRBJ2-7 | - | TRBV5-8 | 12 | CASSANLYEQYF | TGTGCCAGCAGCGCGAACCTCTACGAGCAGTACTTC
TRBJ1-1 | - | TRBV30 | 13 | CAWKQRMNTEAFF | TGTGCCTGGAAACAGAGAATGAACACTGAAGCTTTCTTT
TRBJ2-3 | TRBD1 | TRBV7-2 | 15 | CASTNGQGTTDTQYF | TGTGCCAGCACCAACGGACAGGGGACCACAGATACGCAGTATTTT
TRBJ1-2 | TRBD1 | TRBV28 | 13 | CASRGQGRDGYTF | TGTGCCAGCAGGGGACAGGGGAGGGATGGCTACACCTTC
TRBJ1-2 | - | TRBV30 | 12 | CAWAIRDRGYTF | TGTGCCTGGGCAATCAGGGATCGAGGCTACACCTTC
TRBJ1-2 | - | TRBV6-1 | 13 | CASSEGQGYGYTF | TGTGCCAGCAGTGAAGGGCAGGGGTACGGCTACACCTTC
TRBJ1-6 | TRBD1 | TRBV7-9 | 15 | CASSLSPTGGSPLHF | TGTGCCAGCAGTCTAAGTCCCACAGGGGGATCACCCCTCCACTTT
TRBJ2-7 | - | TRBV13 | 14 | CASSSMDSSYEQYF | TGTGCCAGCAGCTCGATGGACAGCTCCTACGAGCAGTACTTC
TRBJ1-5 | TRBD1 | TRBV5-1 | 15 | CASSPWTGAGQPQHF | TGCGCCAGCAGCCCATGGACAGGGGCAGGCCAGCCCCAGCATTTT
TRBJ2-7 | - | TRBV4-1 | 15 | CASSEGTDSAYEQYF | TGCGCCAGCAGCGAAGGGACGGACAGCGCTTACGAGCAGTACTTC
TRBJ2-1 | - | TRBV5-1 | 15 | CASSLVLQGSNEQFF | TGCGCCAGCAGCTTGGTATTGCAGGGGTCGAATGAGCAGTTCTTC
TRBJ1-5 | - | TRBV28 | 15 | CASSFGQGSNQPQHF | TGTGCCAGCAGTTTTGGGCAGGGGAGCAATCAGCCCCAGCATTTT
TRBJ2-7 | - | TRBV7-8 | 16 | CASSLVSRGRYDEQYF | TGTGCCAGCAGCTTAGTATCGCGGGGACGTTACGACGAGCAGTACTTC
TRBJ2-1 | TRBD1 | TRBV30 | 15 | CACSPRGQGYNEQFF | TGTGCCTGCTCCCCGAGGGGGCAAGGTTACAATGAGCAGTTCTTC
TRBJ2-5 | - | TRBV6-5 | 13 | CASRRGQQETQYF | TGTGCCAGCAGGCGGGGACAGCAAGAGACCCAGTACTTC
TRBJ1-2 | TRBD1 | TRBV18 | 13 | CASSPGGQDGYTF | TGTGCCAGCTCACCCGGGGGACAGGATGGCTACACCTTC
TRBJ1-1 | TRBD1 | TRBV2 | 15 | CASSDDRVVVSEAFF | TGTGCCAGCAGTGACGACAGGGTAGTAGTGAGTGAAGCTTTCTTT
TRBJ2-5 | TRBD2 | TRBV6-1 | 16 | CASSEGLAALRETQYF | TGTGCCAGCAGTGAGGGACTAGCGGCCCTTCGAGAGACCCAGTACTTC
TRBJ1-5 | - | TRBV7-5 | 16 | CARSLVSQGHNQPQHF | TGTGCCAGAAGCTTAGTGAGTCAGGGACACAATCAGCCCCAGCATTTT
TRBJ2-1 | TRBD1 | TRBV25-1 | 15 | CASSEYRGQHNEQFF | TGTGCCAGCAGTGAGTATCGGGGACAGCACAATGAGCAGTTCTTC
TRBJ2-6 | TRBD1 | TRBV7-3 | 16 | CASSLGQGSGANVLTF | TGTGCCAGCAGCTTAGGACAGGGGTCTGGGGCCAACGTCCTGACTTTC
TRBJ2-1 | - | TRBV11-2 | 14 | CASSLVPTYNEQFF | TGTGCCAGCAGCTTAGTCCCCACCTACAATGAGCAGTTCTTC
TRBJ2-7 | TRBD1 | TRBV5-1 | 14 | CASSPGTGASEQYF | TGCGCCAGCAGCCCCGGGACAGGGGCGAGCGAGCAGTACTTC
TRBJ1-5 | TRBD1 | TRBV6-1 | 14 | CATTQGASNQPQHF | TGTGCCACCACCCAGGGGGCGAGCAATCAGCCCCAGCATTTT
TRBJ2-1 | - | TRBV6-5 | 15 | CASTRGGTSYNEQFF | TGTGCCAGTACACGCGGCGGAACTTCCTACAATGAGCAGTTCTTC
TRBJ2-7 | - | TRBV4-2 | 14 | CASSQLSRAYEQYF | TGTGCCAGCAGCCAACTCTCGAGGGCCTACGAGCAGTACTTC
TRBJ1-1 | TRBD1 | TRBV29-1 | 13 | CSVESRGSTEAFF | TGCAGCGTTGAGAGCAGGGGGAGCACTGAAGCTTTCTTT